The clone carrying this TCR beta chain was recorded at least ten times. The sample belongs to a study of regulatory T cells in long-lasting Graves disease. Study background: Graves' patients with a new diagnosis had received antithyroid drugs under 3 months.

CDR3 regions were amplified by Arm-PCR using iRepertoire HTBI primers to build TCR beta libraries. The authors' processing: Segment identification across samples yielded 62 TRBV and roughly 14 TRBJ segments. TCRdb reanalysed the multiplex PCR reads using MiXCR and keeps one entry per CDR3 protein. The V and J calls and clone size are TCRdb's, not the authors'. This table has fewer than 350,000 distinct CDR3 sequences, 15% to 20% appearing once. The CDR3 runs 16 residues. Germline V gene lookup returns CDR1 SGHAT and CDR2 FQNNGV. V lost 1 base, J lost 9 bases, and 19 bases lay in between. Time point meaning: newly diagnosed GD, antithyroid drugs for less than 3 months. TCR sequences were obtained from RNA taken from PBMCs. EDTA tubes collected nine milliliters of peripheral blood.

The sample was peripheral blood mononuclear cells (PBMCs), taken at new diagnosis, from a patient treated with antithyroid drugs. V gene TRBV11-2 combines with J gene TRBJ2-1; D ambiguous. This sequence was found in a female donor with Graves disease. This CDR3 is CASSLAGRRQHGEQFF. CDR3 DNA sequence: TGTGCCAGCAGCTTAGCCGGCCGTCGCCAGCATGGTGAGCAGTTCTTC. The full variable domain, in which reference TRBV11-2 and TRBJ2-1 provide the parts outside the CDR3, is EAGVAQSPRYKIIEKRQSVAFWCNPISGHATLYWYQQILGQGPKLLIQFQNNGVVDDSQLPKDRFSAERLKGVDSTLKIQPAKLEDSAVYLCASSLAGRRQHGEQFFGPGTRLTVL.